The 31 T cell receptor beta chains below were found in one sample sequenced in a study of T cell repertoires in cytomegalovirus infection. Their specific antigens are unknown. Using its own MiXCR run on the reads, TCRdb lists one record per CDR3 protein. This sample has about 900,000 distinct CDR3 sequences, with around 29% found just once. This specimen was cultured CD8+ T cells from PBMCs, taken from culture after CMV antigen stimulation. These receptors were taken from a human donor in good health (CMV status not recorded). Some clones in this sample may be carry-over from other donors' samples.

The chain recombines TRBV10-3 with TRBJ2-1; D remains unclear. Germline CDR1 ENHRY, CDR2 SYGVKD. The CDR3 spans 11 residues. V lost 8 bases and J lost 5, with 7 bases in between. In DNA, the CDR3 is TGTGCCATCCTGGCGGACAATGAGCAGTTCTTC. Translation gives CAILADNEQFF.

This clonotype was recorded at least ten times. This sequence joins TRBV7-9 and TRBJ2-1; D not resolved. V shed 7 bases and J shed 3 bases, with 13 bases lying between them. CDR1 and CDR2 from the germline V gene are SEHNR and FQNEAQ (reference sequence). This CDR3 comprises 14 residues. CDR3 protein: CASTSTGLYNEQFF. CDR3 DNA sequence: TGTGCCAGCACCTCTACCGGCCTCTACAATGAGCAGTTCTTC.

V usage is TRBV11-2 and J usage is TRBJ2-1; D remains unclear. Germline V gene lookup returns CDR1 SGHAT and CDR2 FQNNGV. V lost 3 bases and J lost 9, with 18 bases in between. The CDR3 is made up of 15 amino acids. In DNA, the CDR3 is TGTGCCAGCAGCTTTGTGTCATTGGTAGCCTCTGAGCAGTTCTTC. This gives the protein CASSFVSLVASEQFF.

This clonotype came up once. The chain combines TRBV28 with TRBJ1-6; tentatively, D is TRBD1 (5 bases). CDR1 and CDR2 (germline): MDHEN, SYDVKM. Trimming left V 5 bases short and J 0 bases short, with 20 bases between. The CDR3 is made up of 19 amino acids. CDR3 sequence (DNA): TGTGCCAGCAGTCAAGGGGCCCTTTGGGGTGGCTCCTATAATTCACCCCTCCACTTT. It codes for CASSQGALWGGSYNSPLHF.

V gene TRBV7-9 combines with J gene TRBJ2-1; 7 nucleotides align to TRBD2. CDR1 and CDR2 from the germline V gene are SEHNR and FQNEAQ (reference sequence). This CDR3 spans 12 amino acids. V was pared by 8 bases and J by 4 bases, with 2 bases of the junction left unmatched. The CDR3 is CASVGGYNEQFF. The CDR3 DNA sequence: TGTGCCAGCGTGGGGGGGTACAATGAGCAGTTCTTC.

V and J are TRBV5-1 and TRBJ1-1; D gene ambiguous. Trimming stripped 4 bases from V and 4 bases from J, with 14 bases between. Per the germline V gene, CDR1 is SGHRS and CDR2 is YFSETQ. The CDR3 has 14 residues. The CDR3 here is CASSDFGESTEAFF. In nucleotides, the CDR3 is TGCGCCAGCAGCGACTTTGGGGAGTCCACTGAAGCTTTCTTT.

This clonotype was seen a handful of times. The V gene is TRBV11-3, the J gene TRBJ2-1; D may be TRBD2 (6 bases). The length of the CDR3 is 16 residues. CDR1 and CDR2 (germline): SGHNT, YENEEA. Trimming took off 5 bases at V and 2 bases at J, with 16 bases between the two ends. This CDR3 reads CASSVDLASAYNEQFF. As DNA, the CDR3 is TGTGCCAGCAGCGTCGATCTAGCGAGTGCCTACAATGAGCAGTTCTTC.

The chain joins TRBV29-1 to TRBJ2-5; D is unresolved. This CDR3 is 11 amino acids long. V was trimmed by 0 bases and J by 5 bases, leaving 4 bases between them. Looked up from germline, CDR1 is SQVTM and CDR2 is ANQGSEA. This CDR3 reads CSVEDFETQYF. The CDR3 nucleotides read TGCAGCGTTGAAGATTTCGAGACCCAGTACTTC.

The rearrangement links TRBV12-3 or TRBV12-4 to TRBJ1-2, with D possibly TRBD1 on 5 matching bases. V gave up 3 bases and J gave up 2 bases, with 10 bases separating them. This CDR3 region has 14 residues. The CDR3 DNA sequence: TGTGCCAGCAGTTTCAGGGAGCTGAACTATGGCTACACCTTC. It specifies CASSFRELNYGYTF.

V gene TRBV5-6 combines with J gene TRBJ2-7; D is unclear. Trimming took off 0 bases at V and 7 bases at J, with 11 bases between the two ends. The CDR3 consists of 13 residues. In germline, CDR1 is SGHDT, CDR2 YYEEEE. CDR3 amino acids: CASSLANSREQYF. Here the CDR3 DNA reads TGTGCCAGCAGCTTGGCCAACTCCCGGGAGCAGTACTTC.

The chain recombines TRBV5-4 with TRBJ2-7; D assignment may be TRBD1 or TRBD2 (6 bases each). This CDR3 has 15 residues. Germline V gene sequence: CDR1 SGHNT, CDR2 YYREEE (reference sequence). Trimming removed 0 bases at V and 4 bases at J, with 14 bases between. This chain's CDR3 is CASSLETGAAYEQYF. The CDR3 coding sequence is TGTGCCAGCAGCTTGGAAACGGGGGCGGCTTACGAGCAGTACTTC.

This clonotype was seen more than once but under ten times. The V gene is TRBV7-9, the J gene TRBJ1-2; D gene unclear. This CDR3 is 13 amino acids long. Germline V CDR1 and CDR2: SEHNR, FQNEAQ (reference sequence). Trimming cost V 10 bases and J 6 bases, with 18 bases left between them. The CDR3 protein is CANSRPPRDGYTF. CDR3 DNA: TGTGCCAACTCGCGGCCTCCGCGGGATGGCTACACCTTC.

The CDR3 reads CASSLWDRDHTEAFF. CDR3 nucleotide sequence: TGTGCCAGCAGTTTGTGGGACAGGGACCACACTGAAGCTTTCTTT. V usage is TRBV12-3 or TRBV12-4 and J usage is TRBJ1-1; 9 bases align to TRBD1. The CDR3 is made up of 15 amino acids. Trimming at V came to 3 bases and at J to 3 bases, leaving 5 bases not matched to a gene.

This clonotype showed up many times. The chain joins TRBV7-8 to TRBJ2-1; a weak D match, TRBD2 (6 bases). The germline gives CDR1 SGHVS, CDR2 FQNEAQ. The CDR3 spans 16 residues. Trimming cost V 4 bases and J 0 bases, with 13 bases left between them. The CDR3 region is CASSWIAVGSYNEQFF. The CDR3 coding sequence is TGTGCCAGCAGCTGGATAGCGGTGGGCTCCTACAATGAGCAGTTCTTC.

The J gene is TRBJ2-2, the V gene TRBV4-2; TRBD1 is a possible D gene (6 bases). Trimming took 3 bases from V and 5 from J, leaving 10 bases between them. Germline CDR1 LGHNA, CDR2 YNFKEQ. The CDR3 loop spans 14 amino acids. The CDR3 region is CASSHLQGTGELFF. CDR3 in DNA: TGTGCCAGCAGCCACTTACAGGGAACCGGGGAGCTGTTTTTT.

In this sample, this clonotype turned up many times. The V gene is TRBV7-6, the J gene TRBJ2-1, with TRBD2 matching over 10 bases. With 1 base clipped from V and 2 bases from J, the junction kept 14 bases outside the gene matches. The CDR3 is 20 residues long. Germline loops: CDR1 SGHVS, CDR2 FNYEAQ. CDR3 amino acids: CASSLGASGGPAGPYNEQFF. The CDR3, as DNA: TGTGCCAGCAGCTTAGGGGCTAGCGGGGGCCCCGCCGGCCCCTACAATGAGCAGTTCTTC.

The chain has TRBV6-1 and TRBJ1-5, with D possibly being TRBD1 (5 bases). This CDR3 has 14 amino acids. Germline V lookup: CDR1 MNHNS, CDR2 SASEGT. The V gene lost 7 bases and the J gene lost 3 bases, with 13 bases spanning the gap. DNA of the CDR3: TGTGCCAGCAATCCGGGACTGTTCAATCAGCCCCAGCATTTT. It is translated as CASNPGLFNQPQHF.

This clonotype was seen just once. A read error is possible here, since a much larger clone lies one base away. The V gene is TRBV7-6, the J gene TRBJ2-7; 8 positions match TRBD2. The CDR3 consists of 16 residues. The V and J ends lost 5 bases and 8 bases, in that order; junction bases with no gene match: 17. Per the germline V gene, CDR1 is SGHVS and CDR2 is FNYEAQ. CDR3 nucleotide sequence: TGTGCCAGCAGCAACTCTGGCGGGGGGTTTGAGTACAAGCAGTACTTC. Its protein is CASSNSGGGFEYKQYF.

The chain carries TRBV29-1 and TRBJ1-1, with 8 bases aligning to TRBD1. Looked up from germline, CDR1 is SQVTM and CDR2 is ANQGSEA. CDR3 length: 13 amino acids. With 6 bases clipped from V and 1 base from J, the junction kept 4 bases outside the gene matches. The CDR3 DNA sequence: TGCAGCGTCCGGACAGGGCGGAACACTGAAGCTTTCTTT. Translated, it gives CSVRTGRNTEAFF. Looking up the rest from reference TRBV29-1 and TRBJ1-1 gives the full variable domain: SAVISQKPSRDICQRGTSLTIQCQVDSQVTMMFWYRQQPGQSLTLIATANQGSEATYESGFVIDKFPISRPNLTFSTLTVSNMSPEDSSIYLCSVRTGRNTEAFFGQGTRLTVV.

This clonotype was seen a few times. The chain recombines TRBV29-1 with TRBJ2-5; D is uncertain. The CDR3 extends over 13 amino acids. CDR1 SQVTM and CDR2 ANQGSEA come from the germline V gene. The V gene lost 1 base and the J gene lost 5 bases, with 11 bases spanning the gap. CDR3 nucleotides: TGCAGCGTTGAAGTTGACTGGGCCGAGACCCAGTACTTC. It yields the protein CSVEVDWAETQYF.

This chain joins TRBV6-5 and TRBJ2-1; 9 bases are shared with TRBD1. This CDR3 is 15 amino acids long. J lost 7 bases, V lost 5 bases, and 9 bases had no gene match. The germline CDR1 and CDR2 sequences are MNHEY and SVGAGI. The CDR3 nucleotides are TGTGCCAGCAGTCCCTACGGGACAGGGACAAATGAGCAGTTCTTC. It translates to CASSPYGTGTNEQFF.

J is TRBJ2-5 and V is TRBV27, with unresolved D. CDR3 length: 14 amino acids. Germline V gives CDR1 MNHEY, CDR2 SMNVEV (reference sequence). V was pared by 3 bases and J by 1 base, with 9 bases between. The CDR3 is CASSFNPFQETQYF. In DNA form, the CDR3 reads TGTGCCAGCAGTTTTAACCCCTTCCAAGAGACCCAGTACTTC.

To note about this clonotype: A much more abundant neighbour one base away suggests this may be a read error. The gene calls are TRBV6-5 and TRBJ2-2; D is uncertain. The CDR3 sequence is 14 residues long. Germline V gene sequence: CDR1 MNHEY, CDR2 SVGAGI. CDR3 amino acids: CASIYSKEAGELFF. The CDR3 DNA reads as TGTGCCAGCATTTACTCTAAAGAGGCCGGGGAGCTGTTTTTT.

The J gene is TRBJ2-1, the V gene TRBV7-9; either TRBD1 or TRBD2 may supply D (6 bases each). CDR1 and CDR2 from the germline V gene are SEHNR and FQNEAQ (reference sequence). The CDR3 has 15 residues. The V end was cut by 5 bases, the J end by 5 bases, with 16 bases between. In DNA form, the CDR3 reads TGTGCCAGCAGCGTTACAGGGAGGATGCACAATGAGCAGTTCTTC. As protein: CASSVTGRMHNEQFF.

As DNA, the CDR3 is TGTGCCAGCAGCCAGATACAGTCAAACTATGGCTACACCTTC. It encodes CASSQIQSNYGYTF. The rearrangement joins TRBV3-1 to TRBJ1-2, with unresolved D. Looked up from germline, CDR1 is LGHDT and CDR2 is YNNKEL (reference sequence). V shed 3 bases and J shed 2 bases, with 10 bases lying between them. This CDR3 has 14 amino acids. The variable domain in full, with the rest retrieved from reference TRBV3-1 and TRBJ1-2, is DTAVSQTPKYLVTQMGNDKSIKCEQNLGHDTMYWYKQDSKKFLKIMFSYNNKELIINETVPNRFSPKSPDKAHLNLHINSLELGDSAVYFCASSQIQSNYGYTFGSGTRLTVV.

This clonotype has a single count. The chain has TRBV12-5 and TRBJ1-5; a possible D gene is TRBD1 (5 bases). CDR3 length: 13 residues. Per germline, CDR1 LGHNT and CDR2 FRNRAP. Trimming stripped 7 bases from V and 8 bases from J, with 15 bases between. The CDR3 protein is CASARDLDEPQHF. CDR3 coding DNA: TGTGCTAGTGCACGGGACTTAGACGAGCCCCAGCATTTT.

Ten or more counts support this clonotype. This chain joins TRBV27 and TRBJ2-1, with a possible D match to TRBD2 (5 bases). Looked up from germline, CDR1 is MNHEY and CDR2 is SMNVEV (reference sequence). The V gene lost 8 bases and the J gene lost 8 bases, with 10 bases spanning the gap. This CDR3 is 11 amino acids long. CDR3 DNA sequence: TGTGCCAGCCTACTAGGAGATGAGCAGTTCTTC. It encodes CASLLGDEQFF.

The chain links TRBV6-1 to TRBJ1-6; D unclear. This CDR3 spans 15 amino acids. Trimming stripped 5 bases from V and 8 bases from J, with 16 bases between. In germline, CDR1 is MNHNS, CDR2 SASEGT. In DNA, the CDR3 is TGTGCCAGCAGTTACCCTAGGGATATGCATTCACCCCTCCACTTT. This encodes CASSYPRDMHSPLHF.

A few counts support this clonotype. The chain joins TRBV7-6 to TRBJ2-4; TRBD1 might be the D (6 bases). CDR3 size: 16 residues. Per germline, CDR1 SGHVS and CDR2 FNYEAQ. The V and J ends lost 4 bases and 0 bases respectively, with 13 bases between them. The CDR3 spells CASSSGGQLAKNIQYF. Here the CDR3 DNA reads TGTGCCAGCAGCTCAGGCGGACAGTTAGCCAAAAACATTCAGTACTTC.

This clonotype was recorded a few times. V gene TRBV27 combines with J gene TRBJ1-4; D remains ambiguous. The CDR3 runs to 14 residues. Germline loops: CDR1 MNHEY, CDR2 SMNVEV (reference sequence). Trimming pared 6 bases from V and 2 bases from J, leaving 10 bases between. CDR3 loop: CASSITRTNEKLFF. The CDR3 bases are TGTGCCAGCAGCATTACACGGACTAATGAAAAACTGTTTTTT.

V is TRBV4-1 and J is TRBJ2-3; 10 nucleotides line up with TRBD2. V shed 1 base, J shed 5 bases, and the junction held 6 bases outside the gene matches. Per the germline V gene, CDR1 is MGHRA and CDR2 is YSYEKL. CDR3 size: 16 residues. The CDR3 nucleotides read TGCGCCAGCAGCCAAGGGCTACTAGCGGGAATAGATACGCAGTATTTT. Protein sequence: CASSQGLLAGIDTQYF.